The 10 T cell receptor beta chains given below trace back to one sample, sequenced in a study of PD-1 blockade in mismatch repair-deficient tumors. Time point defined: approximately 11-day in vitro stimulation with candidate neoantigen peptide 3. Generated by immunoSEQ multiplex PCR, the TCRdb table keeps only in-frame clones and is missing some. Here the sample spans approximately 10,000 clones, about 93% being singletons. These TCRs' antigens remain unknown. This specimen was cells cultured in vitro, taken from a patient treated with pembrolizumab. The receptors originated from an adult with mismatch repair-deficient cancer.

The chain carries TRBV7-9 and TRBJ2-5; TRBD1 matches at 7 bases. V trimming: 1 base; J trimming: 5 bases; junction bases outside the gene matches: 4. Germline loops: CDR1 SEHNR, CDR2 FQNEAQ (reference sequence). The length of the CDR3 is 14 residues. This chain's CDR3 is CASSLGVRGETQYF. CDR3 in DNA: TGTGCCAGCAGCTTAGGGGTCAGGGGGGAGACCCAGTACTTC.

This chain uses TRBV10-3 with TRBJ1-4; 9 positions match TRBD1. This CDR3 spans 14 amino acids. The germline V gene encodes CDR1 ENHRY and CDR2 SYGVKD. Trimming took 0 bases from V and 9 from J; bases not matched to a gene: 2. CDR3 DNA: TGTGCCATCAGTGAGTCGGGACAGGGCCAAAAACTGTTTTTT. It codes for CAISESGQGQKLFF.

The chain couples TRBV7-9 to TRBJ1-4; the D gene is possibly TRBD1 (6 bases). Germline CDR1 is SEHNR and CDR2 is FQNEAQ (reference sequence). V lost 1 base, J lost 6 bases, and 9 bases lay in between. The CDR3 runs 14 residues. CDR3 region: CASSLGQEYEKLFF. The CDR3 nucleotides read TGTGCCAGCAGCTTAGGACAGGAGTATGAAAAACTGTTTTTT.

This clone was detected only once. The chain links TRBV19 to TRBJ2-1; D gene uncertain. The V end was cut by 6 bases, the J end by 5 bases, with 11 bases between. This CDR3 region has 13 residues. Germline CDR1 is LNHDA and CDR2 is SQIVND (reference sequence). The DNA of the CDR3 is TGTGCCAGTAGCCTATACCTAGACAATGAGCAGTTCTTC. This codes for CASSLYLDNEQFF.

V usage is TRBV28 and J usage is TRBJ2-7, with D tentatively TRBD2 (6 bases). V lost 8 bases, J lost 1 base, and 9 bases lay in between. Germline V lookup: CDR1 MDHEN, CDR2 SYDVKM. This CDR3 comprises 12 residues. CDR3 nucleotides: TGTGCCAGCGCGGAGGGATCCTACGAGCAGTACTTC. This encodes CASAEGSYEQYF.

The V and J genes are TRBV11-2 and TRBJ1-1; 7 nucleotides line up with TRBD1. The J segment lost 10 bases and the V segment lost 6 bases, leaving 11 bases of the junction unmatched. The germline CDR1 and CDR2 sequences are SGHAT and FQNNGV. CDR3 length: 13 residues. This chain's CDR3 is CASSPQAGGAAFF. CDR3 in DNA: TGTGCCAGCAGTCCCCAAGCAGGGGGGGCAGCTTTCTTT.

This chain links TRBV7-3 with TRBJ2-7; 10 bases agree with TRBD1. In germline, CDR1 is SGHTA, CDR2 FQGTGA. This CDR3 has 13 amino acids. After removal of 1 base from V and 6 bases from J, the junction contained 0 bases not matched to a gene. The CDR3 spells CASSLRTGGEQYF. DNA of the CDR3: TGTGCCAGCAGCTTAAGGACAGGGGGCGAGCAGTACTTC.

This clone was counted a single time. The chain has TRBV14 and TRBJ1-1; D unresolved. CDR1 SGHDN and CDR2 FVKESK come from the germline V gene. V lost 6 bases, J lost 2 bases, and 10 bases lay in between. There are 13 residues in the CDR3. CDR3 protein: CASSESLNTEAFF. DNA for the CDR3: TGTGCCAGCAGTGAAAGCCTAAACACTGAAGCTTTCTTT.

This chain uses TRBV2 with TRBJ1-3; 9 bases agree with TRBD1. After removal of 4 bases from V and 0 bases from J, the junction contained 13 bases not matched to a gene. CDR1 and CDR2 from the germline V gene are SNHLY and FYNNEI. This CDR3 is 19 amino acids long. The CDR3 here is CASSATGTGFPSSGNTIYF. The CDR3 nucleotides read TGTGCCAGCAGTGCGACCGGGACAGGGTTTCCAAGCTCTGGAAACACCATATATTTT.

This clone was seen a single time. The chain has TRBV6-1 and TRBJ2-3; the match to TRBD2 covers 7 bases. There are 13 residues in the CDR3. Germline CDR1 reads MNHNS; CDR2 reads SASEGT. V gave up 5 bases and J gave up 3 bases; unmatched junction bases: 2. CDR3 residues: CASSIAGTDTQYF. CDR3 coding DNA: TGTGCCAGCAGTATAGCGGGTACAGATACGCAGTATTTT.